Sequencing of this T cell receptor (beta chain) was carried out in a study of blood T cell repertoires in COVID-19. With 0 bases removed from V and 0 bases from J, the gap between germline ends came to 11 bases. From germline, CDR1 is LNHNV and CDR2 YYDKDF (reference sequence). This CDR3 contains 16 residues. TCRdb keeps only in-frame clones here, not all; method: immunoSEQ multiplex PCR. The sample records approximately 100,000 clones, around 90% being singletons. This rearrangement joins TRBV15 to TRBJ1-1, with a weak D call TRBD1 (5 bases). This TCR was recovered from a man in his fifties or sixties with acute or convalescent COVID-19. Sequencing input: peripheral blood. CDR3 residues: CATSRDSRTLNTEAFF. For the CDR3, the DNA is TGTGCCACCAGCAGAGATTCCCGGACATTGAACACTGAAGCTTTCTTT.